This T cell receptor beta chain originates from a study of CD8+CD57+ T cells in acquired aplastic anemia. Previously, flow cytometry had revealed CD8+CD57+ cell expansion in the patients chosen for sequencing. The template for TCR beta VDJ and CDR3 sequence profiling was genomic DNA. In TCRdb, the reads were re-called with MiXCR into one record per CDR3 protein. Of 150,000 or so distinct CDR3 sequences detected, just over 50% appear once; the ten largest clones hold approximately 12%. This CDR3 is built from 13 residues. Germline loops: CDR1 LNHNV, CDR2 YYDKDF (reference sequence). Trimming removed 1 base at V and 5 bases at J, with 8 bases between.

The sample comprised sorted CD4+, CD8+, or CD8+CD57+ T cells (not recorded which) from PBMCs. This rearrangement joins TRBV15 to TRBJ1-1; D gene ambiguous. This receptor was taken from a human donor with aplastic anemia. Here the CDR3 DNA reads TGTGCCACCAGCAGAGTGCAGGAGACTGAAGCTTTCTTT. It translates to CATSRVQETEAFF.